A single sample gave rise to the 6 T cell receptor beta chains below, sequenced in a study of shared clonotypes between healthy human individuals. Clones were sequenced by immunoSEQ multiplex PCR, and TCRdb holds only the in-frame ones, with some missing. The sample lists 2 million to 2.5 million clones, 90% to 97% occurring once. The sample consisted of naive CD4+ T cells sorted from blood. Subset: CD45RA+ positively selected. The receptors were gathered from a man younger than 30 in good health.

CDR3 DNA: TGTGCCAGCAGTCCGGGACTAGCGACCGATACGCAGTATTTT. This translates into CASSPGLATDTQYF. The V call is TRBV5-6, the J call TRBJ2-3, with TRBD2 identical over 10 bases. This CDR3 has 14 residues. The V and J ends lost 5 bases and 6 bases, in that order; junction bases with no gene match: 6. Germline V gives CDR1 SGHDT, CDR2 YYEEEE.

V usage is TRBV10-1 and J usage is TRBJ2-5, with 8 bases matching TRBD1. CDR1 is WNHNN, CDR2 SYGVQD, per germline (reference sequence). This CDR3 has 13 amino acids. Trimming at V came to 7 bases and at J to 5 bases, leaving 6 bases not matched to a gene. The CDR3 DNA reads TGCGCCAGCATGGGGACAGGCGTCGAGACCCAGTACTTC. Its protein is CASMGTGVETQYF.

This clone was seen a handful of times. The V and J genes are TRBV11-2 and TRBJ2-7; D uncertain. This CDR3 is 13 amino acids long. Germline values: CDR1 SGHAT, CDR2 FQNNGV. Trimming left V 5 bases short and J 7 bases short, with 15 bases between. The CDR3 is CASSTSGPLEQYF. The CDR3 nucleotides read TGTGCCAGCAGCACTTCCGGGCCACTGGAGCAGTACTTC.

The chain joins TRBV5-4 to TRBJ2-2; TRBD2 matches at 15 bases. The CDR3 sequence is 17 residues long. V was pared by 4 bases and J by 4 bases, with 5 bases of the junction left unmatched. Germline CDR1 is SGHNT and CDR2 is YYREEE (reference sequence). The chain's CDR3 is CASSLGTSGRFTGELFF. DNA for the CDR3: TGTGCCAGCAGCCTCGGGACTAGCGGGAGGTTCACCGGGGAGCTGTTTTTT.

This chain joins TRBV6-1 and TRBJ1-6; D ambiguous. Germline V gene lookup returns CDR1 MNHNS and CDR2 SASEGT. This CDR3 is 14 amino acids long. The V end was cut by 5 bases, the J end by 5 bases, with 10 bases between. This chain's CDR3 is CASSPTANNSPLHF. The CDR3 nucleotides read TGTGCCAGCAGTCCGACTGCGAATAATTCACCCCTCCACTTT.

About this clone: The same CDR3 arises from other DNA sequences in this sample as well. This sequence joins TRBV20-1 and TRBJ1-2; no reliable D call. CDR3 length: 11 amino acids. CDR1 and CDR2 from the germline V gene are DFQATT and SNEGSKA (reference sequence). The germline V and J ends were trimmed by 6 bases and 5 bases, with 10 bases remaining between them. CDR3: CSASTGYGYTF. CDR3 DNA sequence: TGCAGTGCCTCGACGGGTTATGGCTACACCTTC.